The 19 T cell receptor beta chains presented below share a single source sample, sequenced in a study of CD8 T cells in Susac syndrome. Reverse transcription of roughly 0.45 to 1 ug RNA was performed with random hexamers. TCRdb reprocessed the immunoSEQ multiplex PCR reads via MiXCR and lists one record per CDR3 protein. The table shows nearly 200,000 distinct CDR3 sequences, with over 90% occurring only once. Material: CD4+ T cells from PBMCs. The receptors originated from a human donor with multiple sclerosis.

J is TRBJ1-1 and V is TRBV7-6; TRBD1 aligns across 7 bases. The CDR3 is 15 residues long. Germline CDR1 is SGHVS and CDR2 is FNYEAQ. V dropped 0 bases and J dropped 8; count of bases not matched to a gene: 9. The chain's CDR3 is CASSLALGQYQEAFF. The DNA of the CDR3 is TGTGCCAGCAGCTTAGCGCTGGGACAGTACCAGGAAGCTTTCTTT. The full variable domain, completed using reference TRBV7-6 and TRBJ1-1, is GAGVSQSPRYKVTKRGQDVALRCDPISGHVSLYWYRQALGQGPEFLTYFNYEAQQDKSGLPNDRFSAERPEGSISTLTIQRTEQRDSAMYRCASSLALGQYQEAFFGQGTRLTVV.

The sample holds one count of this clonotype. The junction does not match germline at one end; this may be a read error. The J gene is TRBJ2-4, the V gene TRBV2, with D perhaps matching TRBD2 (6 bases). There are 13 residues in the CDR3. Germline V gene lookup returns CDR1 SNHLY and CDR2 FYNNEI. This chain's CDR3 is CASDPMGGLRSDF. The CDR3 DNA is TGTGCCAGCGACCCTATGGGGGGACTTAGGTCGGACTTC.

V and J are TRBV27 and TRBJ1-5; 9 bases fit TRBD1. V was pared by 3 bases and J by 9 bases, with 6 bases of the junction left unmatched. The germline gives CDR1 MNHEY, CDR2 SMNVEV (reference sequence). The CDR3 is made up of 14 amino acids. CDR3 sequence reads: CASSFGTGGTPQHF. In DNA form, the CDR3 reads TGTGCCAGCAGTTTCGGTACAGGGGGCACGCCCCAGCATTTT.

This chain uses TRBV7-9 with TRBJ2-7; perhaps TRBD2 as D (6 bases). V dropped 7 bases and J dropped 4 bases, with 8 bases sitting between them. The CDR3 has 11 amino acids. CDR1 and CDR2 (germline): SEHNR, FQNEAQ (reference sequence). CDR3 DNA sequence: TGTGCCAGCATTGGGGGGTACGAGCAGTACTTC. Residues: CASIGGYEQYF.

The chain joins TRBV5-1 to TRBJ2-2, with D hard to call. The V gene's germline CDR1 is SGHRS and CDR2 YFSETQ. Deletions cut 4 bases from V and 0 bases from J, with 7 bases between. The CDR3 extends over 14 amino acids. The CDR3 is CASSVQANTGELFF. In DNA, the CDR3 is TGCGCCAGCAGCGTTCAAGCGAACACCGGGGAGCTGTTTTTT.

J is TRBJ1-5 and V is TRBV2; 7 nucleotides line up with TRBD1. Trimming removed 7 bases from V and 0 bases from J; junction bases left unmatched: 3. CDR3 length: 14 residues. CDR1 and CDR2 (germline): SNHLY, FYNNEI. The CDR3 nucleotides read TGTGCCAGCACTCAGGGGGATAGCAATCAGCCCCAGCATTTT. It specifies CASTQGDSNQPQHF.

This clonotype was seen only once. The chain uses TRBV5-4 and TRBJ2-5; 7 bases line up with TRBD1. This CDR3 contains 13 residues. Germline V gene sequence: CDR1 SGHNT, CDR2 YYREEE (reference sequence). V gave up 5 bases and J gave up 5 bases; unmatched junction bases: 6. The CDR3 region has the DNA TGTGCCAGCAGTCAAGGGGGCTGGGAGACCCAGTACTTC. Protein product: CASSQGGWETQYF.

The CDR3 loop reads CASSPSGQLNSPLHF. CDR3 DNA sequence: TGTGCCAGCAGCCCTTCGGGACAACTTAATTCACCCCTCCACTTT. The chain joins TRBV7-3 to TRBJ1-6; D possibly corresponds to TRBD1 (6 bases). V lost 5 bases and J 6 bases, leaving 14 bases between the germline ends. Germline CDR1 SGHTA, CDR2 FQGTGA. The CDR3 sequence is 15 residues long.

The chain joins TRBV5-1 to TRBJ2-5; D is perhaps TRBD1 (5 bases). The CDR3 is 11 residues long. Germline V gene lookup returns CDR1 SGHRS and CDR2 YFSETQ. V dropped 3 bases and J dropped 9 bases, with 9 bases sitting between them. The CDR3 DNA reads TGCGCCAGCAGCTCAATAGGGGCCCAGTACTTC. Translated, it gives CASSSIGAQYF.

The CDR3 DNA sequence: TGTGCCAGCAGCCAAGAGGGGACAGGGTACCACGAGCAGTACTTC. It is translated as CASSQEGTGYHEQYF. V gene TRBV3-1 combines with J gene TRBJ2-7; 9 nucleotides align to TRBD1. Germline V gene sequence: CDR1 LGHDT, CDR2 YNNKEL (reference sequence). With V trimmed by 0 bases and J by 5 bases, 5 bases remained unmatched. CDR3 length: 15 amino acids.

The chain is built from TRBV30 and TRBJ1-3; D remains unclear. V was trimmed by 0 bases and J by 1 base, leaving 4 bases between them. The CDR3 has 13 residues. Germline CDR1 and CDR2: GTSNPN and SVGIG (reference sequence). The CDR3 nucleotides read TGTGCCTGGAGTGTACAGTCTGGAAACACCATATATTTT. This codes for CAWSVQSGNTIYF. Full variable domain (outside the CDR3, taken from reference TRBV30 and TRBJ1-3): SQTIHQWPATLVQPVGSPLSLECTVEGTSNPNLYWYRQAAGRGLQLLFYSVGIGQISSEVPQNLSASRPQDRQFILSSKKLLLSDSGFYLCAWSVQSGNTIYFGEGSWLTVV.

The CDR3 sequence: CASSSGAARTQYF. The CDR3 bases are TGCGCCAGCAGCTCCGGGGCAGCTCGGACCCAGTACTTC. The V and J genes are TRBV5-1 and TRBJ2-5; D is perhaps TRBD1 or TRBD2 (5 bases each). Deletions cut 3 bases from V and 7 bases from J, with 13 bases between. Germline lookup yields CDR1 SGHRS and CDR2 YFSETQ. This CDR3 region has 13 residues.

CDR3 residues: CASSLSERGYTF. For the CDR3, the DNA is TGTGCCAGCAGCTTAAGTGAAAGGGGCTACACCTTC. The chain uses TRBV5-4 and TRBJ1-2; D is uncertain. Germline CDR1 and CDR2: SGHNT and YYREEE (reference sequence). V was trimmed by 2 bases and J by 8 bases, leaving 10 bases between them. The CDR3 spans 12 residues.

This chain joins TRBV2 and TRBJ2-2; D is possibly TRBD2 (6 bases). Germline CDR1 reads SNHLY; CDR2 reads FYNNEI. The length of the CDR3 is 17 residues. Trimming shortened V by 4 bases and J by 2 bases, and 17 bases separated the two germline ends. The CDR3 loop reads CASSAIPGTRNTGELFF. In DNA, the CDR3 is TGTGCCAGCAGTGCGATTCCCGGGACTCGTAACACCGGGGAGCTGTTTTTT.

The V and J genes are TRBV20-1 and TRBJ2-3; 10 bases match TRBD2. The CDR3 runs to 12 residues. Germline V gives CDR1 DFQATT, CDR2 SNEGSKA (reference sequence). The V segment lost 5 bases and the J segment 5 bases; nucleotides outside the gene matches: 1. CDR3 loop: CSARTSGDTQYF. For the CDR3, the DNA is TGCAGTGCTCGGACTAGCGGAGATACGCAGTATTTT.

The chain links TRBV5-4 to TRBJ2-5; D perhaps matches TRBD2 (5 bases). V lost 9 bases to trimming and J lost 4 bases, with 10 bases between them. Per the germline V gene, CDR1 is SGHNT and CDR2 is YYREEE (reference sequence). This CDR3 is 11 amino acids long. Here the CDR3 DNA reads TGTGCCACTCATGGAGGAGAGACCCAGTACTTC. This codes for CATHGGETQYF.

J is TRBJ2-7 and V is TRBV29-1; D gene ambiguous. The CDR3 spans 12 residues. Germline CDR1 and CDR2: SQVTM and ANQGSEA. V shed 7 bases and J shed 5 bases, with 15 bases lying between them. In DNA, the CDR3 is TGCAGCGCATCCCTCTTACAAGACGAGCAGTACTTC. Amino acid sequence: CSASLLQDEQYF.

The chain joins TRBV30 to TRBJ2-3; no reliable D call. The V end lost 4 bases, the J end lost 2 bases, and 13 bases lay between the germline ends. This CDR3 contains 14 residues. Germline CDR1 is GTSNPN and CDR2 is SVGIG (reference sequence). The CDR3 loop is CAWKDPQYTDTQYF. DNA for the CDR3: TGTGCCTGGAAAGACCCCCAATACACAGATACGCAGTATTTT.

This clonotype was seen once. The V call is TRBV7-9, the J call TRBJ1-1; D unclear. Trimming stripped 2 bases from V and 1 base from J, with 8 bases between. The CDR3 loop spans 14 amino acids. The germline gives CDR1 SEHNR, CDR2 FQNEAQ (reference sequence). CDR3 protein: CASSLWSGNTEAFF. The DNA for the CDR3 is TGTGCCAGCAGCTTATGGTCCGGGAACACTGAAGCTTTCTTT.